This paragraph reports one TCR beta chain. Its specificity is not known. The protocol was immunoSEQ multiplex PCR, while the TCRdb copy is restricted to in-frame clones and leaves out a portion. The profile covers almost 250,000 clones, with 70% appearing a single time and 15% taken by the ten largest. Between the trimmed V and J ends, which lost 6 bases and 3 bases, there was a span of 14 bases. CDR1 is SNHLY, CDR2 FYNNEI, per germline. The CDR3 has 15 amino acids. This sample is part of a study of cytotoxic CD8 clonotypes in ibrutinib-treated CLL. On the study more broadly: Patients: roughly 11 relapsed/refractory, approximately 15 treatment-naive, about 18 IGHV unmutated.

Study outcomes and limitations: Rare overall, public clonotypes shrank or held steady under therapy. Progressing patients had sampling times that differed from those of sustained-remission patients.

The V and J genes are TRBV2 and TRBJ2-2; no clear D. The sequences come from PBMCs, collected after 24 months of ibrutinib treatment. The clonotype originates from a human donor with chronic lymphocytic leukemia. CDR3 loop: CASSRLPGDTGELFF. CDR3 coding DNA: TGTGCCAGCAGCAGACTCCCGGGCGACACCGGGGAGCTGTTTTTT.